These T cell receptor beta chains were read from a single sample in a study. TCRdb re-called the RT-PCR reads with MiXCR, one entry per CDR3 protein. The sample contains fewer than 800,000 distinct CDR3 sequences, approximately 15% of which appear only once. Sequenced sample: memory CD4+ T cells from blood. These TCRs come from a female donor in good health, serving as a healthy control. CDR3s include the opening cysteine and the closing phenylalanine or tryptophan. A D gene is named only where the DNA matches it firmly. Clone size appears in some rows only: once, few, many, or a class for an expanded clone.

cdr3_length: 13; clone_size: few; d_call: -; j_call: TRBJ1-1; v_call: TRBV6-1; cdr3_aa: CASTGGQAPEAFF; cdr3_nt: TGTGCCAGCACCGGTGGGCAAGCCCCTGAAGCTTTCTTT
cdr3_length: 13; clone_size: few; d_call: -; j_call: TRBJ2-7; v_call: TRBV20-1; cdr3_aa: CSASSLHSYEQYF; cdr3_nt: TGCAGTGCCTCGAGTCTACACTCCTACGAGCAGTACTTC
cdr3_length: 12; clone_size: -; d_call: -; j_call: TRBJ2-7; v_call: TRBV12-3/TRBV12-4; cdr3_aa: CASSSPPSEQYF; cdr3_nt: TGTGCCAGCAGTTCCCCTCCATCCGAGCAGTACTTC
cdr3_length: 16; clone_size: -; d_call: TRBD2; j_call: TRBJ2-2; v_call: TRBV27; cdr3_aa: CASSLSGSGGSGELFF; cdr3_nt: TGTGCCAGCAGCCTTAGCGGGAGTGGAGGGTCCGGGGAGCTGTTTTTT
cdr3_length: 14; clone_size: -; d_call: -; j_call: TRBJ1-2; v_call: TRBV7-2; cdr3_aa: CASSSGERNYGYTF; cdr3_nt: TGTGCCAGCAGCTCAGGGGAGAGAAACTATGGCTACACCTTC
cdr3_length: 11; clone_size: few; d_call: -; j_call: TRBJ1-3; v_call: TRBV30; cdr3_aa: CAWAGGNTIYF; cdr3_nt: TGTGCCTGGGCAGGGGGAAACACCATATATTTT
cdr3_length: 14; clone_size: -; d_call: TRBD2; j_call: TRBJ2-3; v_call: TRBV20-1; cdr3_aa: CSAPGRSGGDTQYF; cdr3_nt: TGCAGTGCCCCCGGTCGGAGCGGGGGGGATACGCAGTATTTT
cdr3_length: 14; clone_size: -; d_call: -; j_call: TRBJ2-7; v_call: TRBV10-1; cdr3_aa: CASSEYRQAGEQYF; cdr3_nt: TGCGCCAGCAGTGAGTACCGGCAGGCGGGGGAGCAGTACTTC
cdr3_length: 14; clone_size: many; d_call: -; j_call: TRBJ2-3; v_call: TRBV7-9; cdr3_aa: CASSLRQDGDTQYF; cdr3_nt: TGTGCCAGCAGCCTTCGACAGGATGGCGATACGCAGTATTTT
cdr3_length: 13; clone_size: many; d_call: TRBD2; j_call: TRBJ2-1; v_call: TRBV12-5; cdr3_aa: CASGLGGGSEQFF; cdr3_nt: TGTGCTAGTGGTTTGGGTGGCGGGAGCGAGCAGTTCTTC
cdr3_length: 15; clone_size: -; d_call: TRBD1; j_call: TRBJ1-6; v_call: TRBV28; cdr3_aa: CASRYRGPANSPLHF; cdr3_nt: TGTGCCAGCAGATACAGGGGGCCGGCTAATTCACCCCTCCACTTT
cdr3_length: 18; clone_size: few; d_call: -; j_call: TRBJ1-5; v_call: TRBV15; cdr3_aa: CATSRGRGSGYSNQPQHF; cdr3_nt: TGTGCCACCAGCAGAGGGAGGGGCAGCGGTTATAGCAATCAGCCCCAGCATTTT
cdr3_length: 16; clone_size: many; d_call: TRBD2; j_call: TRBJ2-7; v_call: TRBV29-1; cdr3_aa: CSVGVRGDWYTYEQYF; cdr3_nt: TGCAGCGTTGGGGTACGGGGGGACTGGTACACCTACGAGCAGTACTTC
cdr3_length: 15; clone_size: many; d_call: -; j_call: TRBJ2-7; v_call: TRBV7-6; cdr3_aa: CASSPSRVQEYEQYF; cdr3_nt: TGTGCCAGCAGCCCATCTCGAGTCCAGGAGTACGAGCAGTACTTC
cdr3_length: 16; clone_size: many; d_call: TRBD2; j_call: TRBJ2-3; v_call: TRBV4-3; cdr3_aa: CASSQDRRGGRDTQYF; cdr3_nt: TGCGCCAGCAGCCAAGATAGGCGGGGGGGAAGGGATACGCAGTATTTT
cdr3_length: 15; clone_size: -; d_call: -; j_call: TRBJ1-1; v_call: TRBV5-1; cdr3_aa: CASSPLTGTDTEAFF; cdr3_nt: TGCGCCAGCAGCCCTCTTACGGGGACGGACACTGAAGCTTTCTTT
cdr3_length: 17; clone_size: few; d_call: -; j_call: TRBJ2-2; v_call: TRBV28; cdr3_aa: CASSLSAGHQNTGELFF; cdr3_nt: TGTGCCAGCAGTTTGAGCGCCGGACATCAGAACACCGGGGAGCTGTTTTTT
cdr3_length: 14; clone_size: many; d_call: -; j_call: TRBJ2-7; v_call: TRBV24-1; cdr3_aa: CATSRAALTYEQYF; cdr3_nt: TGTGCCACCAGTCGCGCAGCCCTAACCTACGAGCAGTACTTC
cdr3_length: 14; clone_size: -; d_call: TRBD1; j_call: TRBJ1-1; v_call: TRBV5-1; cdr3_aa: CASGKDRLNTEAFF; cdr3_nt: TGCGCCAGCGGGAAGGACAGGCTGAACACTGAAGCTTTCTTT
cdr3_length: 15; clone_size: many; d_call: -; j_call: TRBJ2-2; v_call: TRBV12-3/TRBV12-4; cdr3_aa: CASSLGQVNTGELFF; cdr3_nt: TGTGCCAGCAGTTTAGGTCAGGTGAACACCGGGGAGCTGTTTTTT
cdr3_length: 14; clone_size: few; d_call: -; j_call: TRBJ2-6; v_call: TRBV6-1; cdr3_aa: CAIRHLSGANVLTF; cdr3_nt: TGTGCCATCCGACACCTCTCTGGGGCCAACGTCCTGACTTTC
cdr3_length: 16; clone_size: -; d_call: -; j_call: TRBJ2-1; v_call: TRBV24-1; cdr3_aa: CATSDLRQDSDNEQFF; cdr3_nt: TGTGCCACCAGTGATCTACGACAGGATAGCGACAATGAGCAGTTCTTC
cdr3_length: 12; clone_size: many; d_call: -; j_call: TRBJ1-2; v_call: TRBV10-3; cdr3_aa: CAIRMSWGEYTF; cdr3_nt: TGTGCCATCAGAATGTCCTGGGGAGAGTACACCTTC
cdr3_length: 16; clone_size: few; d_call: TRBD2; j_call: TRBJ2-5; v_call: TRBV7-2; cdr3_aa: CASSAGTSGIQETQYF; cdr3_nt: TGTGCCAGCAGCGCCGGGACTAGCGGCATTCAAGAGACCCAGTACTTC
cdr3_length: 15; clone_size: many; d_call: TRBD1; j_call: TRBJ1-6; v_call: TRBV20-1; cdr3_aa: CSASPQGQGNSPLHF; cdr3_nt: TGCAGTGCTAGCCCCCAGGGACAGGGGAATTCACCCCTCCACTTT
cdr3_length: 12; clone_size: -; d_call: -; j_call: TRBJ2-1; v_call: TRBV7-9; cdr3_aa: CASSSEWNEQFF; cdr3_nt: TGTGCCAGCAGCTCGGAGTGGAATGAGCAGTTCTTC
cdr3_length: 14; clone_size: -; d_call: TRBD2; j_call: TRBJ2-2; v_call: TRBV5-1; cdr3_aa: CASSGTSDTGELFF; cdr3_nt: TGCGCCAGCAGCGGGACTAGCGACACCGGGGAGCTGTTTTTT
cdr3_length: 13; clone_size: -; d_call: TRBD2; j_call: TRBJ2-7; v_call: TRBV28; cdr3_aa: CASLAGGLYEQYF; cdr3_nt: TGTGCCAGTTTAGCGGGAGGGCTTTACGAGCAGTACTTC
cdr3_length: 15; clone_size: many; d_call: TRBD1; j_call: TRBJ2-7; v_call: TRBV20-1; cdr3_aa: CSARDRRTGPYEQYF; cdr3_nt: TGCAGTGCTAGAGATCGAAGGACAGGACCCTACGAGCAGTACTTC
cdr3_length: 14; clone_size: many; d_call: -; j_call: TRBJ2-1; v_call: TRBV12-5; cdr3_aa: CASGSGLPSDEQFF; cdr3_nt: TGTGCTAGTGGTTCGGGACTTCCCTCGGATGAGCAGTTCTTC
cdr3_length: 14; clone_size: few; d_call: TRBD1; j_call: TRBJ2-1; v_call: TRBV7-3; cdr3_aa: CASSPGGRYNEQFF; cdr3_nt: TGTGCCAGCAGCCCAGGGGGCCGGTACAATGAGCAGTTCTTC
cdr3_length: 15; clone_size: -; d_call: -; j_call: TRBJ2-5; v_call: TRBV3-1; cdr3_aa: CASSQGSHSQETQYF; cdr3_nt: TGTGCCAGCAGCCAAGGTTCACACAGCCAAGAGACCCAGTACTTC
cdr3_length: 15; clone_size: -; d_call: TRBD1; j_call: TRBJ2-7; v_call: TRBV7-3; cdr3_aa: CASSTTGATSYEQYF; cdr3_nt: TGTGCCAGCAGCACCACAGGGGCTACCTCCTACGAGCAGTACTTC
cdr3_length: 17; clone_size: -; d_call: -; j_call: TRBJ2-1; v_call: TRBV7-6; cdr3_aa: CASSSGSEGTLSGEQFF; cdr3_nt: TGTGCCAGCAGCTCGGGTAGTGAGGGGACTCTATCTGGTGAGCAGTTCTTC
cdr3_length: 14; clone_size: few; d_call: -; j_call: TRBJ2-2; v_call: TRBV2; cdr3_aa: CASSETSNTGELFF; cdr3_nt: TGTGCCAGCAGTGAGACTTCTAACACCGGGGAGCTGTTTTTT
cdr3_length: 16; clone_size: -; d_call: -; j_call: TRBJ2-2; v_call: TRBV18; cdr3_aa: CASSPNRVPNTGELFF; cdr3_nt: TGTGCCAGCTCACCGAACAGGGTTCCGAACACCGGGGAGCTGTTTTTT
cdr3_length: 14; clone_size: many; d_call: -; j_call: TRBJ1-1; v_call: TRBV12-3/TRBV12-4; cdr3_aa: CASSAQGGLTEAFF; cdr3_nt: TGTGCCAGCAGTGCACAGGGAGGCCTCACTGAAGCTTTCTTT
cdr3_length: 15; clone_size: -; d_call: -; j_call: TRBJ1-2; v_call: TRBV3-1; cdr3_aa: CASSPGTGRSYGYTF; cdr3_nt: TGTGCCAGCAGCCCGGGGACCGGGAGGAGCTATGGCTACACCTTC
cdr3_length: 15; clone_size: -; d_call: -; j_call: TRBJ2-1; v_call: TRBV12-3/TRBV12-4; cdr3_aa: CASSFGGHPYNEQFF; cdr3_nt: TGTGCCAGCAGTTTCGGGGGCCACCCCTACAATGAGCAGTTCTTC
cdr3_length: 16; clone_size: many; d_call: -; j_call: TRBJ2-2; v_call: TRBV4-1; cdr3_aa: CASSQSNRANTGELFF; cdr3_nt: TGCGCCAGCAGCCAATCGAACAGGGCGAACACCGGGGAGCTGTTTTTT
cdr3_length: 14; clone_size: -; d_call: TRBD1; j_call: TRBJ1-2; v_call: TRBV6-2/TRBV6-3; cdr3_aa: CASRSTGSSFGYTF; cdr3_nt: TGTGCCAGCAGATCGACAGGGTCCTCGTTCGGCTACACCTTC
cdr3_length: 15; clone_size: few; d_call: -; j_call: TRBJ1-2; v_call: TRBV9; cdr3_aa: CASSVGGRGSEGYTF; cdr3_nt: TGTGCCAGCAGCGTAGGGGGTAGGGGGTCGGAAGGCTACACCTTC
cdr3_length: 14; clone_size: -; d_call: -; j_call: TRBJ1-1; v_call: TRBV29-1; cdr3_aa: CSVKTGSLNTEAFF; cdr3_nt: TGCAGCGTAAAGACAGGTTCCCTGAACACTGAAGCTTTCTTT
cdr3_length: 15; clone_size: -; d_call: TRBD1; j_call: TRBJ2-7; v_call: TRBV12-3/TRBV12-4; cdr3_aa: CASSPSGGVSYEQYF; cdr3_nt: TGTGCCAGCAGTCCTTCAGGGGGAGTCTCCTACGAGCAGTACTTC
cdr3_length: 19; clone_size: many; d_call: -; j_call: TRBJ2-6; v_call: TRBV6-5; cdr3_aa: CASSYSMDRMGSGANVLTF; cdr3_nt: TGTGCCAGCAGTTACTCGATGGACAGAATGGGCTCTGGGGCCAACGTCCTGACTTTC
cdr3_length: 16; clone_size: few; d_call: TRBD1; j_call: TRBJ2-7; v_call: TRBV6-6; cdr3_aa: CASSYRKGQGKYEQYF; cdr3_nt: TGTGCCAGCAGTTACCGAAAGGGACAGGGGAAGTACGAGCAGTACTTC
cdr3_length: 15; clone_size: -; d_call: TRBD2; j_call: TRBJ2-1; v_call: TRBV6-2/TRBV6-3; cdr3_aa: CASSRSGSLANEQFF; cdr3_nt: TGTGCCAGCAGCCGCAGCGGGAGTTTAGCGAATGAGCAGTTCTTC
cdr3_length: 17; clone_size: few; d_call: TRBD1; j_call: TRBJ1-1; v_call: TRBV7-2; cdr3_aa: CASSLRDRGTLNTEAFF; cdr3_nt: TGTGCCAGCAGCCTCCGGGACAGGGGGACCCTCAACACTGAAGCTTTCTTT
cdr3_length: 13; clone_size: many; d_call: -; j_call: TRBJ1-1; v_call: TRBV5-1; cdr3_aa: CASSFDGSTEAFF; cdr3_nt: TGCGCCAGCAGCTTTGATGGTTCAACTGAAGCTTTCTTT
cdr3_length: 14; clone_size: many; d_call: -; j_call: TRBJ2-5; v_call: TRBV12-3/TRBV12-4; cdr3_aa: CASSLRGGGETQYF; cdr3_nt: TGTGCCAGCAGTTTAAGGGGAGGGGGGGAGACCCAGTACTTC
cdr3_length: 14; clone_size: -; d_call: -; j_call: TRBJ1-1; v_call: TRBV5-1; cdr3_aa: CASRRTGDSTEAFF; cdr3_nt: TGCGCCAGCAGAAGGACGGGGGATAGTACTGAAGCTTTCTTT
cdr3_length: 14; clone_size: many; d_call: -; j_call: TRBJ1-2; v_call: TRBV5-1; cdr3_aa: CASSLADPNYGYTF; cdr3_nt: TGCGCCAGCAGCTTGGCCGACCCTAACTATGGCTACACCTTC
cdr3_length: 13; clone_size: few; d_call: -; j_call: TRBJ2-7; v_call: TRBV5-1; cdr3_aa: CASSPGRTYEQYF; cdr3_nt: TGCGCCAGCAGCCCTGGAAGGACCTACGAGCAGTACTTC
cdr3_length: 14; clone_size: few; d_call: TRBD1; j_call: TRBJ2-7; v_call: TRBV20-1; cdr3_aa: CSAFQGALAYEQYF; cdr3_nt: TGCAGTGCTTTCCAGGGGGCCCTGGCTTACGAGCAGTACTTC